This TCR beta chain was profiled in a study of graft-versus-host responses after intestinal transplantation. Study context: Transplantation in recipients was multivisceral, liver-intestinal, or isolated intestinal. Anti-thymocyte globulin served as induction for all recipients, who then took tacrolimus and steroids for approximately three years.

CDR1 is SGHRS and CDR2 is YFSETQ in the germline V gene. This CDR3 contains 14 residues. Trimming left V 4 bases short and J 3 bases short, with 11 bases between. Findings of the study overall: Some GvH clones were seen earlier in gut or blood, suggesting intestinal origin. With peak circulating GvH clone levels came an association with early post-transplant HvG declines.

TCRdb's table, derived via immunoSEQ multiplex PCR, lists solely in-frame clones and lacks some. The data hold nearly 45,000 clones, with roughly 91% observed a single time. Points on this clone: Its target is not known.

The material sequenced was PBMCs, taken 524 days after transplant. The sequence came from a human patient who received an intestinal transplant, so some T cells may come from the graft donor. The chain joins TRBV5-1 to TRBJ1-5, with D possibly TRBD1 on 6 matching bases. The CDR3 loop is CASSPGGANQPQHF. CDR3 DNA: TGCGCCAGCAGCCCGGGGGGGGCCAATCAGCCCCAGCATTTT.